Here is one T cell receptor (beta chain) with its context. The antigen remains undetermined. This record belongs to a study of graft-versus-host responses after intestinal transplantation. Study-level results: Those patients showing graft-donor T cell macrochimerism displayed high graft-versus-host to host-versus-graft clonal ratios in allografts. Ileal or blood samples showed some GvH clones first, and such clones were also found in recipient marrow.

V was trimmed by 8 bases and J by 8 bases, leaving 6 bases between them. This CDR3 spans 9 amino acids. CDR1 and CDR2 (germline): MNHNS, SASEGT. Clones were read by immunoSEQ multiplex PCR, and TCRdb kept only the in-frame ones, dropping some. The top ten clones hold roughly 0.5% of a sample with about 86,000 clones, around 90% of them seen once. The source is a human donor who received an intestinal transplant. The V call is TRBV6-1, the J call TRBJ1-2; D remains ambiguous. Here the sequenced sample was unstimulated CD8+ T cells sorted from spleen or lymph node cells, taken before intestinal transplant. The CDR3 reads CASERGYTF. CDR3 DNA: TGTGCCAGCGAACGGGGCTACACCTTC.